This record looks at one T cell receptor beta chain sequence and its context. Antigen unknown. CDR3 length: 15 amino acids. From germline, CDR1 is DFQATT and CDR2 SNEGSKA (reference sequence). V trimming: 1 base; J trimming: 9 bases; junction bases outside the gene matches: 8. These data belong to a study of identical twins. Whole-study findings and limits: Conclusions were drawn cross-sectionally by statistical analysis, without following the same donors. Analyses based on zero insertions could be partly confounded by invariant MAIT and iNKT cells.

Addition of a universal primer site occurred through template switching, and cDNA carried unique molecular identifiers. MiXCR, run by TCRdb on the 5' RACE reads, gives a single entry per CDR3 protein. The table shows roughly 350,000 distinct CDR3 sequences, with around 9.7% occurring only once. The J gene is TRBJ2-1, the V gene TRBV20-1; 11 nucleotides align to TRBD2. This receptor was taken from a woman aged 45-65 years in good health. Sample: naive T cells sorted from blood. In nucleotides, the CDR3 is TGCAGTGCTAGAGGCGTAGCGGGAGGGCCAAGTGAGCAGTTCTTC. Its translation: CSARGVAGGPSEQFF.